The rows below give T cell receptor beta chains drawn from one sample of a study of shared clonotypes between healthy human individuals. Data came from immunoSEQ multiplex PCR; TCRdb stores just in-frame clones and leaves some out. The sample lists hundreds of thousands of clones; about 95% were seen once. Sequencing was performed on naive CD8+ T cells sorted from blood. Every receptor here comes from a woman in her 30s in good health. Each CDR3 is given with its conserved first and last residue. A D gene is named only where the DNA matches it firmly. Clone size appears in some rows only: once, few, many, or a class for an expanded clone.

NA,TRBV7-8,NA,TRBJ2-1,TGTGCCAGCAGCCCCCGTCCCCCCCTAGGGCCTGGGCGATACAATGAGCAGTTCTTC,CASSPRPPLGPGRYNEQFF
NA,TRBV27,TRBD1,TRBJ1-5,TGTGCCAGCAGTACGACAGGGAGTCAGCCCCAGCATTTT,CASSTTGSQPQHF
NA,TRBV5-4,NA,TRBJ2-7,TGTGCCAGCAGCTTTCGCGGGACTGGTTACGAGCAGTACTTC,CASSFRGTGYEQYF
NA,TRBV7-8,NA,TRBJ2-1,TGTGCCAGCAGCTTACAGTACAATGAGCAGTTCTTC,CASSLQYNEQFF
few,TRBV27,TRBD1,TRBJ2-2,TGTGCCAGCAGTTTTGGCTCCGGGACAGCCAACACCGGGGAGCTGTTTTTT,CASSFGSGTANTGELFF
NA,TRBV19,TRBD2,TRBJ2-7,TGTGCCAGTAGTATCGGGGGGAGAGAGGAGCAGTACTTC,CASSIGGREEQYF
NA,TRBV2,TRBD1,TRBJ2-7,TGTGCCAGCGATTCGGGACAGGGGGCGTACGAGCAGTACTTC,CASDSGQGAYEQYF
NA,TRBV10-3,TRBD2,TRBJ2-5,TGTGCCATGGCGGGAGACACGGAGACCCAGTACTTC,CAMAGDTETQYF
NA,TRBV7-9,TRBD1,TRBJ2-7,TGTGCCAGCAATACAGGGGGCGGCGAGCAGTACTTC,CASNTGGGEQYF
NA,TRBV7-9,TRBD1,TRBJ2-1,TGTGCCAGCAGCACAGGACAGGGAGGAAATGAGCAGTTCTTC,CASSTGQGGNEQFF
once,TRBV28,NA,TRBJ2-3,TGTGCCAGCAGTTTACGGGACAGCACAGATACGCAGTATTTT,CASSLRDSTDTQYF
NA,TRBV6-5,NA,TRBJ2-7,TGTGCCAGCAGTTACGCGACTGAAGAAAGCTCCTACGAGCAGTACTTC,CASSYATEESSYEQYF
NA,TRBV28,NA,TRBJ1-2,TGTGCCAGCAGTTTATCTACGGAGAGCGGTGGCTACACCTTC,CASSLSTESGGYTF
NA,TRBV20-1,NA,TRBJ2-7,TGCAGTGGTGAGGGATCCTACGAGCAGTACTTC,CSGEGSYEQYF
once,TRBV7-6,TRBD2,TRBJ2-5,TGTGCCAGCAGCAATAGCGGGAGGTATTCGTACCAAGAGACCCAGTACTTC,CASSNSGRYSYQETQYF
NA,TRBV4-1,NA,TRBJ1-1,TGCGCCAGCAGCCAAGATGTGGGAGGGAGCCCTGAAGCTTTCTTT,CASSQDVGGSPEAFF
NA,TRBV28,TRBD2,TRBJ2-7,TGTGGCGCGGGACTAGCGCCATACGAGCAGTACTTC,CGAGLAPYEQYF
few,TRBV30,NA,TRBJ1-3,TGTGCCTGGCTCACCTCTGGAAACACCATATATTTT,CAWLTSGNTIYF
NA,TRBV28,NA,TRBJ2-7,TGTGCCAGCAGTTTCGAGAGAGCTTACGAGCAGTACTTC,CASSFERAYEQYF
once,TRBV6-1,TRBD1,TRBJ2-7,TGTGCCAGCAGGACAGGGGTCGAGCAGTACTTC,CASRTGVEQYF
once,TRBV5-6,NA,TRBJ2-7,TGTGCCAGCAGCTCCGTGGGGGAGCAGTACTTC,CASSSVGEQYF
NA,TRBV2,TRBD1,TRBJ1-2,TGTGCCAGCAGCCCGACAGGGACTAACTATGGCTACACCTTC,CASSPTGTNYGYTF
once,TRBV10-1,TRBD1,TRBJ2-7,TGCGCCAGCAGTTCCGGGACAGGGGCCATCCACGAGCAGTACTTC,CASSSGTGAIHEQYF
NA,TRBV14,TRBD2,TRBJ2-7,TGTGCCAGCAGCCAAGGGTTTGCGCAGAGCGGGAGGTCCTACGAGCAGTACTTC,CASSQGFAQSGRSYEQYF
NA,TRBV29-1,TRBD2,TRBJ2-5,TGCAGCGTTGAAGTCCGGCGAGACACGGGCCTAGCGGAGCAAGAGACCCAGTACTTC,CSVEVRRDTGLAEQETQYF
NA,TRBV27,TRBD2,TRBJ2-1,TGTGCCAGCAGTTCAGGGACTAGCGGCATTTACAATGAGCAGTTCTTC,CASSSGTSGIYNEQFF
NA,TRBV6-1,NA,TRBJ2-7,TGTGCCAGCAGTGACGGGAGATGGGACGAGCAGTACTTC,CASSDGRWDEQYF
NA,TRBV7-2,TRBD2,TRBJ2-7,TGTGCCAGCAGCTTGGGAGGGCGACCCTACGAGCAGTACTTC,CASSLGGRPYEQYF
once,TRBV13,TRBD1,TRBJ2-1,TGTGCCAGCAGCCCCACAGGGGAAAGCTCCTACAATGAGCAGTTCTTC,CASSPTGESSYNEQFF
NA,TRBV5-6,TRBD1,TRBJ1-2,TGTGCCAGCAGCTTCGGGACAGTCTATGGCTACACCTTC,CASSFGTVYGYTF
NA,TRBV7-8,TRBD2,TRBJ2-7,TGTGCCAGCAGTACTAGCGCCGATTTCACCTACGAGCAGTACTTC,CASSTSADFTYEQYF
NA,TRBV13,NA,TRBJ2-2,TGTGCCAGCAGCTCCAGGGCCGACACCGGGGAGCTGTTTTTT,CASSSRADTGELFF
NA,TRBV2,NA,TRBJ2-7,TGTGCCAGCAGTGAAGTCAGCTACGGAGAGCAGTACTTC,CASSEVSYGEQYF
NA,TRBV28,NA,TRBJ1-1,TGTGCCAGCAGTTCCGAACAGAAAGTGAACACTGAAGCTTTCTTT,CASSSEQKVNTEAFF
NA,TRBV13,TRBD2,TRBJ2-2,TGTGCCAGCATGGAGTCGGCGGGAGGGCCGAACACCGGGGAGCTGTTTTTT,CASMESAGGPNTGELFF
NA,TRBV15,NA,TRBJ2-2,TGTGCCACCAGCACTGCGGGCGGGGAGCTGTTTTTT,CATSTAGGELFF
NA,TRBV11-1,TRBD1,TRBJ1-4,TGTGCCAGCAGCCCTCCAGGGGGAGAAAAACTGTTTTTT,CASSPPGGEKLFF
NA,TRBV28,NA,TRBJ1-2,TGTGCCAGCAGTTTATTCCAGGGGAAGTCTAACTATGGCTACACCTTC,CASSLFQGKSNYGYTF
NA,TRBV2,TRBD2,TRBJ2-2,TGTGCCAGCAGTGAATCCGTGGACACACTCGGGAGGGGCGGGGAGCTGTTTTTT,CASSESVDTLGRGGELFF
NA,TRBV29-1,NA,TRBJ2-7,TGCAGCGTTGACGACTACTACGAGCAGTACTTC,CSVDDYYEQYF
NA,TRBV29-1,NA,TRBJ1-2,TGCAGCGCCACCGGGGGGCAGCACTATGGCTACACCTTC,CSATGGQHYGYTF
NA,TRBV30,TRBD2,TRBJ2-2,TGTGCCTGGAGTAGCGGGAGTAGCGGGGAGCTGTTTTTT,CAWSSGSSGELFF
NA,TRBV27,TRBD1,TRBJ2-3,TGTGCCAGCAGTGTAACAGGGGCCACAGATACGCAGTATTTT,CASSVTGATDTQYF
NA,TRBV28,TRBD1,TRBJ1-5,TGTGCCAGCTCCGGGACAGGGGAGGGGGGGCCCCAGCATTTT,CASSGTGEGGPQHF
NA,TRBV27,NA,TRBJ1-5,TGTGCCAGCGGAACAGGGAATCCGCCCCAGCATTTT,CASGTGNPPQHF